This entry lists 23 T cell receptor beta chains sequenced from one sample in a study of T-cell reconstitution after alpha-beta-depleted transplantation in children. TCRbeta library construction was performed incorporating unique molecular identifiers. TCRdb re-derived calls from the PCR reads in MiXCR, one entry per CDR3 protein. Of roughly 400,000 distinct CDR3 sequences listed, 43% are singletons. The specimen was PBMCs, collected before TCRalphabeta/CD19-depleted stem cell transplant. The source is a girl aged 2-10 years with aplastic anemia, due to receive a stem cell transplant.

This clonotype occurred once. DNA of the CDR3: TGTGCCAGCAGCTTCCGGGACAATCAGCCCCAGCATTTT. Translation gives CASSFRDNQPQHF. V usage is TRBV5-6 and J usage is TRBJ1-5; no reliable D call. Germline-derived CDR1 and CDR2 are SGHDT and YYEEEE. The CDR3 length is 13 residues. V lost 2 bases to trimming and J lost 3 bases, with 6 bases between them.

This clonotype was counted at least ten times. DNA for the CDR3: TGTGCCAGCAGCCCTTCGGGACTAGATACCAATGAGCAGTTCTTC. Encoded protein: CASSPSGLDTNEQFF. The rearrangement links TRBV7-3 to TRBJ2-1; 8 positions match TRBD2. V lost 5 bases to trimming and J lost 6 bases; unmatched junction nucleotides: 9. The CDR3 is 15 amino acids. Germline CDR1 reads SGHTA; CDR2 reads FQGTGA.

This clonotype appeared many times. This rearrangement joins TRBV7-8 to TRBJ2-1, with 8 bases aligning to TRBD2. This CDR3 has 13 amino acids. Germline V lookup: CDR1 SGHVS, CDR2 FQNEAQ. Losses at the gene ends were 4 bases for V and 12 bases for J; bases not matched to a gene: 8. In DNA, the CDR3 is TGTGCCAGCAGCTCGGAGGTTGGACTAGCGCAGTTCTTC. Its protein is CASSSEVGLAQFF.

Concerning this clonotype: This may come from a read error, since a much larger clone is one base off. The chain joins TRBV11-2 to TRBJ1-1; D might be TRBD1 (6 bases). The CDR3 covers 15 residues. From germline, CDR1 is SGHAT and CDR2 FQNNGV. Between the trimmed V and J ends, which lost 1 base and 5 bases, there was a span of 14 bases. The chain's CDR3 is CASSLGGTGKTEAFF. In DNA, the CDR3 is TGTGCCAGCAGCTTAGGGGGAACAGGGAAGACTGAAGCTTTCTTT.

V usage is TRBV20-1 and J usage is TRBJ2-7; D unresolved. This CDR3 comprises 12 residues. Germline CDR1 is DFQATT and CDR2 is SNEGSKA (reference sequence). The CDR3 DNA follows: TGCAAGATGCGGTTACTAACCTACGAGCAGTACTTC. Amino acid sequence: CKMRLLTYEQYF.

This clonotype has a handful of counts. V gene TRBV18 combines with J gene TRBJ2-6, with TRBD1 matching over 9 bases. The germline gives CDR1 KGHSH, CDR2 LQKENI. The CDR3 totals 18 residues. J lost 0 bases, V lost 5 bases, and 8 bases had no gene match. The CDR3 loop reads CASSSTGGPRSGANVLTF. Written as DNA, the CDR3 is TGTGCCAGCTCAAGTACAGGGGGCCCCCGCTCTGGGGCCAACGTCCTGACTTTC.

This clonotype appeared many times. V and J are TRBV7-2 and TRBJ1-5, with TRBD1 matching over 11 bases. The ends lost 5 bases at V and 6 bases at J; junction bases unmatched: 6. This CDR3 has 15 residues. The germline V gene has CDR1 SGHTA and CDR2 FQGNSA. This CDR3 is CASSRRTGGSQPQHF. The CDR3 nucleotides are TGTGCCAGCAGCCGCCGGACAGGGGGCTCTCAGCCCCAGCATTTT.

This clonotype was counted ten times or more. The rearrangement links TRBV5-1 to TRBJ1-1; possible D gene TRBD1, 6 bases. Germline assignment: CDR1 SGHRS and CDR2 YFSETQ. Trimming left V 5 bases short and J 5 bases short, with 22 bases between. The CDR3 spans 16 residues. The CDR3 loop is CASRTSGAVVVTEAFF. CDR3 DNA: TGCGCCAGCAGGACCTCGGGGGCAGTTGTAGTGACTGAAGCTTTCTTT.

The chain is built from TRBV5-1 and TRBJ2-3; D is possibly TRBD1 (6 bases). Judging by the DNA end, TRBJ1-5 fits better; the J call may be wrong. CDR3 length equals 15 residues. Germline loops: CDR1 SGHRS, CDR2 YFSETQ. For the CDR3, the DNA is TGCGCCAGCAGCTCCAGCGGGACACTCACAGATACGCAGCATTTT. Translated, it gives CASSSSGTLTDTQHF.

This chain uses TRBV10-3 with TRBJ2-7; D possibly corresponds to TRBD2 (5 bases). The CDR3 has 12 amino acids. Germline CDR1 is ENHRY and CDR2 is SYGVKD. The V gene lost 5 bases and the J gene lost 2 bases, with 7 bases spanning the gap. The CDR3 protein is CAISSSAYEQYF. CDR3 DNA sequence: TGTGCCATCAGTAGTAGCGCCTACGAGCAGTACTTC.

CDR3 region: CAIKTDRGSNYGYTF. CDR3 DNA sequence: TGTGCCATCAAAACGGACAGGGGCTCTAACTATGGCTACACCTTC. The rearrangement joins TRBV10-3 to TRBJ1-2; 9 bases match TRBD1. The CDR3 has 15 amino acids. The V and J ends lost 7 bases and 0 bases, in that order; junction bases with no gene match: 6. Germline CDR1 is ENHRY and CDR2 is SYGVKD.

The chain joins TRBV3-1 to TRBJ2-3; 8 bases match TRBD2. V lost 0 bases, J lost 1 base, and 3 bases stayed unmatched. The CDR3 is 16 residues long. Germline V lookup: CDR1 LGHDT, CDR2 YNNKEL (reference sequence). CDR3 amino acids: CASSQEPAGGTDTQYF. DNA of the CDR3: TGTGCCAGCAGCCAAGAACCAGCGGGGGGCACAGATACGCAGTATTTT.

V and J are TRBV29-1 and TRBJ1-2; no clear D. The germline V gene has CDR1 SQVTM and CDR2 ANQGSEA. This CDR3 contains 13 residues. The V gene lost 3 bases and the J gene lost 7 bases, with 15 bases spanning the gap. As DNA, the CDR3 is TGCAGCGTTGATTTCGGGAGGCGAAGTGGCTACACCTTC. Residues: CSVDFGRRSGYTF. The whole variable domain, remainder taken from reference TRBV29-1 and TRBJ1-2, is SAVISQKPSRDICQRGTSLTIQCQVDSQVTMMFWYRQQPGQSLTLIATANQGSEATYESGFVIDKFPISRPNLTFSTLTVSNMSPEDSSIYLCSVDFGRRSGYTFGSGTRLTVV.

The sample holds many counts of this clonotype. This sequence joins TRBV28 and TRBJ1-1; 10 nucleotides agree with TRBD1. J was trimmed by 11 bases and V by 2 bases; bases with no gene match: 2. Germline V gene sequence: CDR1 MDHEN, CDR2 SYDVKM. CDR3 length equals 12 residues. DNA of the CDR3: TGTGCCAGCAGTTTAGGGACAGGGGCGGCTTTCTTT. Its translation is CASSLGTGAAFF.

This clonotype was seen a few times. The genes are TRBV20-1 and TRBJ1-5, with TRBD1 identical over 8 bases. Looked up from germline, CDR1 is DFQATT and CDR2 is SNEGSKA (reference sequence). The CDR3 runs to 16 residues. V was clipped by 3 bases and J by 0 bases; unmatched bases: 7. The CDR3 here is CSASHRGTYSNQPQHF. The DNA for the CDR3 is TGCAGTGCTAGTCACAGGGGGACGTATAGCAATCAGCCCCAGCATTTT.

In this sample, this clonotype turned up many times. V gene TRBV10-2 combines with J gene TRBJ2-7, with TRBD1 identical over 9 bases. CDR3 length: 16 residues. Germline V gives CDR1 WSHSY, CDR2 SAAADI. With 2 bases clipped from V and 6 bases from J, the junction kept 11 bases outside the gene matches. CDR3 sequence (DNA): TGCGCCAGCAGTGAGCCCATTGGACAGGGGTCGGGCGAGCAGTACTTC. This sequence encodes CASSEPIGQGSGEQYF.

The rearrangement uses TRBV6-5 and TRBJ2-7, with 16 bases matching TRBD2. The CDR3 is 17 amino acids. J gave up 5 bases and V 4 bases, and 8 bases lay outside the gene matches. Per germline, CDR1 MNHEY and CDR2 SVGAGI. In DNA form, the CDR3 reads TGTGCCAGCAGTTCGGGACTAGCGGGAGGGCCGGGTAACGAGCAGTACTTC. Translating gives CASSSGLAGGPGNEQYF.

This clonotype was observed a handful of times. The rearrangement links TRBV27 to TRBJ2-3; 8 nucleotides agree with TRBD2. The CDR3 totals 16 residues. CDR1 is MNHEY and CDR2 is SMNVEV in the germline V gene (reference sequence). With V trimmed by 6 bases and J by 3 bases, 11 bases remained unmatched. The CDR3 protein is CASRFRSGSITDTQYF. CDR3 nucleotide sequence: TGTGCCAGCAGATTCCGAAGCGGGAGCATAACAGATACGCAGTATTTT.

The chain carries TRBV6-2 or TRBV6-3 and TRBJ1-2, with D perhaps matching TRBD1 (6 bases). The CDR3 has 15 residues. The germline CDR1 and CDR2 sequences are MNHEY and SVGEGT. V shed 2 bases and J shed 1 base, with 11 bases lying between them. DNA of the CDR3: TGTGCCAGCAGTTACAGGGGGACACTTAACTATGGCTACACCTTC. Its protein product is CASSYRGTLNYGYTF.

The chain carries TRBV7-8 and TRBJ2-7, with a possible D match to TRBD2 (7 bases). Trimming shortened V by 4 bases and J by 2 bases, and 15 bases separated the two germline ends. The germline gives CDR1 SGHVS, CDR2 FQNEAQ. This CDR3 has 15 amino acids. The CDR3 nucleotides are TGTGCCAGCAGCTCTCAAGGGGGGGGCCCCTACGAGCAGTACTTC. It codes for CASSSQGGGPYEQYF.

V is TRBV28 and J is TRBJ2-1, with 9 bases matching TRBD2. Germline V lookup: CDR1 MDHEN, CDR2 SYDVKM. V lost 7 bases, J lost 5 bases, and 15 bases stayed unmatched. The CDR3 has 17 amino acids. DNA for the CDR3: TGTGCCAGCACTAGGTTTAGTAGGGCTAGCGGGAACAATGAGCAGTTCTTC. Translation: CASTRFSRASGNNEQFF.

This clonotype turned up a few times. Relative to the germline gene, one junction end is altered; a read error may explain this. The CDR3 is CAISHAGLAQETQYF. The CDR3 DNA sequence: TGCGCCATCAGCCACGCGGGACTAGCGCAAGAGACCCAGTACTTC. V and J are TRBV4-1 and TRBJ2-5; TRBD2 aligns across 10 bases. CDR3 size: 15 residues. CDR1 and CDR2 from the germline V gene are MGHRA and YSYEKL.

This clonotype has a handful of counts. DNA for the CDR3: TGCGCCAGCGCCCGACTAGGAGGCACAGATACGCAGTATTTT. It encodes CASARLGGTDTQYF. The V and J genes are TRBV5-1 and TRBJ2-3; possible D gene TRBD2, 6 bases. This CDR3 is 14 amino acids long. V lost 7 bases, J lost 1 base, and 13 bases lay in between. Germline CDR1 and CDR2: SGHRS and YFSETQ.